The clone carrying this T cell receptor (beta chain) is labeled medium-sized. Its antigen is unidentified. The table came from immunoSEQ multiplex PCR; TCRdb's copy has only in-frame clones and leaves some out. The profile shows some 7,000 clones, around three fifths of them singletons. The sample is drawn from a study of memory B cells and T cells in multiple sclerosis. Whole-study findings and limits: Normalization was needed because clone-set size differences affected shared clonotype counts.

The sample consisted of memory (CD45RO+) CD8+ T cells from blood. The receptor's source is a human donor with multiple sclerosis.

The CDR3 protein is CASSPDSHYEQYF. The CDR3 DNA is TGTGCCAGCAGCCCGGACAGTCACTACGAGCAGTACTTC. This rearrangement joins TRBV5-4 to TRBJ2-7; possibly TRBD1 for D (6 bases). Trimming removed 4 bases from V and 3 bases from J, with 11 bases in between. There are 13 residues in the CDR3. Germline-derived CDR1 and CDR2 are SGHNT and YYREEE (reference sequence).